A single sample gave rise to the 20 T cell receptor beta chains below, sequenced in a study of T-cell reconstitution after alpha-beta-depleted transplantation in children. Preparation of the TCRbeta library used unique molecular identifiers. TCRdb re-called the PCR reads through MiXCR, storing one row per CDR3 protein. The sample records about 980,000 distinct CDR3 sequences, around 30% being singletons. The sequencing here drew on PBMCs, mostly from graft donor cells, taken 360 days after TCRalphabeta/CD19-depleted stem cell transplant. The source is a boy in the first two years of life who had a stem cell transplant for SCID, so the T cells may come from the graft donor.

This clonotype was counted between two and nine times. The J gene is TRBJ1-2, the V gene TRBV29-1, with 10 bases fitting TRBD1. The CDR3 consists of 14 residues. The germline CDR1 and CDR2 sequences are SQVTM and ANQGSEA. V trimming: 5 bases; J trimming: 7 bases; junction bases outside the gene matches: 10. DNA for the CDR3: TGCAGCGTTTCTGGGACAGGGGTCATTGGTGGCTACACCTTC. Translation: CSVSGTGVIGGYTF.

V is TRBV12-3 or TRBV12-4 and J is TRBJ1-5, with 7 bases that match TRBD1. Trimming cost V 5 bases and J 0 bases; bases outside gene matches: 7. The CDR3 sequence is 16 residues long. In DNA form, the CDR3 reads TGTGCCAGCAGTATCGGGACAGTGTCTAGCAATCAGCCCCAGCATTTT. Amino acid sequence: CASSIGTVSSNQPQHF.

The rearrangement uses TRBV15 and TRBJ2-5, with 8 positions matching TRBD2. Germline V CDR1 and CDR2: LNHNV, YYDKDF (reference sequence). V trimming: 6 bases; J trimming: 4 bases; junction bases outside the gene matches: 7. The CDR3 is made up of 14 amino acids. CDR3 DNA sequence: TGTGCCACCAGTGGGGCGGGGGGACGAGAGACCCAGTACTTC. It translates to CATSGAGGRETQYF. Full variable domain (remainder filled in from reference TRBV15 and TRBJ2-5): DAMVIQNPRYQVTQFGKPVTLSCSQTLNHNVMYWYQQKSSQAPKLLFHYYDKDFNNEADTPDNFQSRRPNTSFCFLDIRSPGLGDTAMYLCATSGAGGRETQYFGPGTRLLVL.

This clonotype occurred a few times. The gene calls are TRBV5-1 and TRBJ2-1; 9 bases agree with TRBD1. V was clipped by 3 bases and J by 9 bases; unmatched bases: 10. The CDR3 sequence is 15 residues long. Germline assignment: CDR1 SGHRS and CDR2 YFSETQ. CDR3 sequence reads: CASSWGDRAPGEQFF. The CDR3 DNA reads as TGCGCCAGCAGCTGGGGGGACAGGGCGCCAGGTGAGCAGTTCTTC.

The rearrangement links TRBV4-2 to TRBJ1-2; D might be TRBD1 (6 bases). The V end lost 6 bases, the J end lost 7 bases, and 18 bases lay between the germline ends. This CDR3 comprises 14 residues. From germline, CDR1 is LGHNA and CDR2 YNFKEQ. The CDR3 DNA is TGTGCCAGCAGAGAATTGGGGCAGGGGCCTGGCTACACCTTC. Residues: CASRELGQGPGYTF.

The V call is TRBV3-1, the J call TRBJ2-5; TRBD2 is a possible D gene (7 bases). The CDR3 consists of 15 residues. CDR1 and CDR2 from the germline V gene are LGHDT and YNNKEL (reference sequence). V was shortened by 3 bases and J by 0 bases, with 11 bases between the two germline ends. The CDR3: CASSHRGGYQETQYF. The CDR3 region has the DNA TGTGCCAGCAGCCATAGGGGGGGATACCAAGAGACCCAGTACTTC.

This clonotype was detected a few times. One end of the junction does not line up with germline, which may come from a read error. The chain joins TRBV10-3 to TRBJ1-3; D might be TRBD1 (5 bases). The CDR3 is 14 residues long. CDR1 is ENHRY and CDR2 is SYGVKD in the germline V gene. In DNA, the CDR3 is TGTGCCGTCAGGGAGCCTCTCTCTGGAAACACCATATATTTT. It specifies CAVREPLSGNTIYF.

This clonotype was seen many times. The germline gene is not matched at one end of the junction; a read error may be the cause. The chain carries TRBV5-1 and TRBJ1-1; D call uncertain. The CDR3 runs to 13 residues. The germline V gene has CDR1 SGHRS and CDR2 YFSETQ. The CDR3 sequence: CASSLEMNTEAFF. CDR3 DNA: TGTGCCAGCAGCTTAGAGATGAACACTGAAGCTTTCTTT.

This clonotype was seen more than once but under ten times. This chain joins TRBV20-1 and TRBJ1-2; the D gene is possibly TRBD1 (5 bases). CDR3 size: 14 residues. Germline CDR1 is DFQATT and CDR2 is SNEGSKA (reference sequence). The ends were cut back, 0 bases at V and 8 bases at J, with 16 bases in the middle. CDR3 DNA sequence: TGCAGTGCTAGAGAGGATGTACAGGCGAGAGGCTACACCTTC. Amino acid sequence: CSAREDVQARGYTF.

This clonotype was observed a single time. This chain links TRBV6-1 with TRBJ2-7; a weak D match, TRBD2 (7 bases). The length of the CDR3 is 16 residues. CDR1 and CDR2 from the germline V gene are MNHNS and SASEGT. Trimming took off 8 bases at V and 2 bases at J, with 22 bases between the two ends. The CDR3 nucleotides are TGTGCCAGCCGGCCGGGGGGCCCTGCCACCCCCTACGAGCAGTACTTC. Translating gives CASRPGGPATPYEQYF.

The chain is built from TRBV12-3 or TRBV12-4 and TRBJ2-7; possible D gene TRBD1, 5 bases. The CDR3 has 12 residues. V was clipped by 7 bases and J by 2 bases, with 9 bases between them. CDR3 in DNA: TGTGCCAGCATGGGGCAGACCTACGAGCAGTACTTC. Its translation: CASMGQTYEQYF.

This clonotype was recorded a few times. The chain is built from TRBV6-7 and TRBJ2-2; tentatively, D is TRBD1 or TRBD2 (5 bases each). TRBV6-7 is an open reading frame, and its role is uncertain. The ends were cut back, 2 bases at V and 3 bases at J, with 10 bases in the middle. The CDR3 sequence is 15 residues long. DNA of the CDR3: TGTGCCAGCAGTTACGGCAGGGACCACACCGGGGAGCTGTTTTTT. It codes for CASSYGRDHTGELFF.

This rearrangement joins TRBV5-5 to TRBJ2-5; D possibly uses TRBD1 or TRBD2 (5 bases each). The CDR3 spans 16 residues. Germline CDR1 reads SGHKS; CDR2 reads YYEKEE (reference sequence). V lost 4 bases and J lost 5, with 21 bases in between. CDR3 DNA sequence: TGTGCCAGCAGCCCAAAAGGGACCTTAAATGGGGAGACCCAGTACTTC. Protein sequence: CASSPKGTLNGETQYF.

This clonotype was detected only a few times. The V gene is TRBV5-1, the J gene TRBJ2-2; D possibly corresponds to TRBD1 (6 bases). CDR1 is SGHRS and CDR2 is YFSETQ in the germline V gene. The CDR3 has 15 amino acids. V was shortened by 0 bases and J by 4 bases, with 10 bases between the two germline ends. CDR3 region: CASSLDRAATGELFF. CDR3 sequence (DNA): TGCGCCAGCAGCTTGGACAGGGCGGCCACCGGGGAGCTGTTTTTT.

A few counts support this clonotype. The chain's CDR3 is CSVGRTPVGGTQYF. CDR3 nucleotides: TGCAGCGTTGGGAGGACCCCGGTGGGAGGGACCCAGTACTTC. This sequence joins TRBV29-1 and TRBJ2-5; D perhaps matches TRBD2 (6 bases). V was trimmed by 4 bases and J by 7 bases, leaving 19 bases between them. The CDR3 has 14 residues. CDR1 and CDR2 (germline): SQVTM, ANQGSEA.

The rearrangement links TRBV24-1 to TRBJ2-1; 8 bases match TRBD2. The CDR3 extends over 13 amino acids. The V gene end was trimmed by 7 bases and the J gene end by 6 bases; junction bases not matched to a gene: 4. Germline lookup yields CDR1 KGHDR and CDR2 SFDVKD. Here the CDR3 DNA reads TGTGCCACCAGCCAGACTAGCGCCAATGAGCAGTTCTTC. This encodes CATSQTSANEQFF.

The sample holds a few counts of this clonotype. CDR3 sequence: CASSQGLRAGNTIYF. The CDR3 nucleotides read TGTGCCAGCAGCCAAGGTCTCAGAGCTGGAAACACCATATATTTT. The gene calls are TRBV4-2 and TRBJ1-3; D unclear. Trimming took 1 base from V and 2 from J, leaving 9 bases between them. CDR1 LGHNA and CDR2 YNFKEQ come from the germline V gene. The length of the CDR3 is 15 residues.

This clonotype was detected only once. V gene TRBV5-1 combines with J gene TRBJ2-3; possibly TRBD2 for D (6 bases). This CDR3 region has 14 residues. CDR1 is SGHRS and CDR2 is YFSETQ in the germline V gene. The V end was cut by 2 bases, the J end by 4 bases, with 11 bases between. This CDR3 reads CASSFRREADTQYF. In DNA, the CDR3 is TGCGCCAGCAGCTTTCGCAGGGAGGCAGATACGCAGTATTTT.

The sample holds a few counts of this clonotype. The chain is built from TRBV20-1 and TRBJ1-1; 9 nucleotides align to TRBD1. CDR3 length: 14 residues. The V segment lost 3 bases and the J segment 5 bases; nucleotides outside the gene matches: 7. Germline V gives CDR1 DFQATT, CDR2 SNEGSKA (reference sequence). CDR3 coding DNA: TGCAGTGCTAGGGCGGACAGGGGCCGTACTGAAGCTTTCTTT. Protein: CSARADRGRTEAFF.

The V call is TRBV6-5, the J call TRBJ2-6; 9 positions agree with TRBD1. CDR3 length: 17 residues. V shed 2 bases, J shed 0 bases, and the junction held 2 bases outside the gene matches. From germline, CDR1 is MNHEY and CDR2 SVGAGI. DNA of the CDR3: TGTGCCAGCAGTTACGACAGGGGGAGCTCTGGGGCCAACGTCCTGACTTTC. The encoded protein is CASSYDRGSSGANVLTF.